These T cell receptor beta chains were read from a single sample in a study of blood T cell repertoires in COVID-19. The method was immunoSEQ multiplex PCR; TCRdb's version includes in-frame clones alone and lacks a portion of them. The sample yields under 250,000 clones, 86% seen once. Sequenced material: peripheral blood. The receptors derive from a woman aged 55 to 70 who had recovered from COVID-19. Each CDR3 is given with its conserved first and last residue. D genes are given only for firm matches. Clone size, where shown, is once, few, many, or a class for clones that have expanded.

j_call d_call v_call clone_size cdr3_nt cdr3_aa
TRBJ2-1 TRBD2 TRBV2 - TGTGCCAGCAGGATAGCGGGGGGGCCCCACAATGAGCAGTTCTTC CASRIAGGPHNEQFF
TRBJ2-5 TRBD2 TRBV7-3 - TGTGCCAGCAGCCCCTATAGCGGGGGAGGTCAAGAGACCCAGTACTTC CASSPYSGGGQETQYF
TRBJ1-2 - TRBV9 - TGTGCCAGCATACAGGGATACCTTCCCTATGGCTACACCTTC CASIQGYLPYGYTF
TRBJ2-2 TRBD1 TRBV2 - TGTGCCAGCAGTGGCTCCGGGACAGGGTTTATCGGGGAGCTGTTTTTT CASSGSGTGFIGELFF
TRBJ2-3 TRBD2 TRBV27 - TGTGCCAGCAGTTTATGGGGCGGGGGGGCGGCAGATACGCAGTATTTT CASSLWGGGAADTQYF
TRBJ1-6 - TRBV5-1 once TGCGCCAGCAGCTTGGCCGCGGGGGGTTATAGTAATTCACCCCTCCACTTT CASSLAAGGYSNSPLHF
TRBJ1-2 TRBD1 TRBV2 once TGTGCCAGCAGTCAGGGGGTTCGAGGCTACACCTTC CASSQGVRGYTF
TRBJ2-7 - TRBV7-9 - TGTGCCAGCAGAACCGGCTCGGGTTACGAGCAGTACTTC CASRTGSGYEQYF
TRBJ1-1 TRBD1 TRBV4-3 - TGCGCCAGCAGCCACTTCGGGACAGCCTTAGGGGACACTGAAGCTTTCTTT CASSHFGTALGDTEAFF
TRBJ1-6 - TRBV7-9 - TGTGCCAGCAGCCGCCCAGGTTATTCACCCCTCCACTTT CASSRPGYSPLHF